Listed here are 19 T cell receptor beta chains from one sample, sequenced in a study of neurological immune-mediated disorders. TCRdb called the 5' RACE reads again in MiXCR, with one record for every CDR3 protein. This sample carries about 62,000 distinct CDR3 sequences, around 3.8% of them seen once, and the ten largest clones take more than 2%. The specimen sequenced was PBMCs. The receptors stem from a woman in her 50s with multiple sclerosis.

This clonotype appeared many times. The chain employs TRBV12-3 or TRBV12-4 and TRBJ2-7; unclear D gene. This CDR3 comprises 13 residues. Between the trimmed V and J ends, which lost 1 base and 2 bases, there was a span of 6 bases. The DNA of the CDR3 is TGTGCCAGCAGTTTAGGGATAACCTACGAGCAGTACTTC. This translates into CASSLGITYEQYF.

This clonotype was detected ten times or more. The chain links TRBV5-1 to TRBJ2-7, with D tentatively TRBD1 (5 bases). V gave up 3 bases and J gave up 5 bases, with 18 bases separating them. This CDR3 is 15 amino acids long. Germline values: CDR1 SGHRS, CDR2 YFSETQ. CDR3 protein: CASSSDGQSPHEQYF. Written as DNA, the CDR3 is TGCGCCAGCAGCTCGGACGGACAAAGTCCCCACGAGCAGTACTTC. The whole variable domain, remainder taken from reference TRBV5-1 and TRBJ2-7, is KAGVTQTPRYLIKTRGQQVTLSCSPISGHRSVSWYQQTPGQGLQFLFEYFSETQRNKGNFPGRFSGRQFSNSRSEMNVSTLELGDSALYLCASSSDGQSPHEQYFGPGTRLTVT.

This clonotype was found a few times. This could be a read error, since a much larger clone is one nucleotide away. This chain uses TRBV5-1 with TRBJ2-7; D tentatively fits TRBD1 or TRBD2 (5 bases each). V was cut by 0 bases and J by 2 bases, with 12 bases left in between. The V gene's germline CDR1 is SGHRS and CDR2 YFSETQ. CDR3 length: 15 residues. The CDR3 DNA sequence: TGCGCCAGCAGCTTGGATCCCAGAGGGGCCTACGAGCAGTACTTC. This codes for CASSLDPRGAYEQYF.

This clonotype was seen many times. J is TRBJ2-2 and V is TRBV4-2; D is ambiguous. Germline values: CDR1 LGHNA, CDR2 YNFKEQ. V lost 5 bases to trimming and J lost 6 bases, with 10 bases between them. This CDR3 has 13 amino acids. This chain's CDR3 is CASSSSVPGELFF. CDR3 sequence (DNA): TGTGCCAGCAGCTCTAGTGTTCCCGGGGAGCTGTTTTTT.

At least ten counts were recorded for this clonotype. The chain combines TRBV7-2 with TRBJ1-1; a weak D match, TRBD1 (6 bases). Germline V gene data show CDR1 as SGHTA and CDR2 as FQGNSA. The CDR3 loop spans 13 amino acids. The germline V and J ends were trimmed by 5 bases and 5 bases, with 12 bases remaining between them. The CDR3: CASSVNRDTEAFF. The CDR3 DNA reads TGTGCCAGCAGCGTAAACAGGGATACTGAAGCTTTCTTT.

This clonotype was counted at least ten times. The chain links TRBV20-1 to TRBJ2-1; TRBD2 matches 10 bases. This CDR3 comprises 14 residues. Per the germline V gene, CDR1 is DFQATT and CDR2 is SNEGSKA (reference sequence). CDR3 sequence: CSAQASGSYNEQFF. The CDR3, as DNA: TGCAGCGCGCAGGCTAGCGGGAGTTACAATGAGCAGTTCTTC.

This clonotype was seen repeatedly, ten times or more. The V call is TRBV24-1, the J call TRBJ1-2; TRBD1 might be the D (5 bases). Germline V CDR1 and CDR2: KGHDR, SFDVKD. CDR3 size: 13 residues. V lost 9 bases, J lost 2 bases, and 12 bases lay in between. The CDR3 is CATRDGLNYGYTF. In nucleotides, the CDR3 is TGTGCCACCCGGGACGGCCTAAACTATGGCTACACCTTC.

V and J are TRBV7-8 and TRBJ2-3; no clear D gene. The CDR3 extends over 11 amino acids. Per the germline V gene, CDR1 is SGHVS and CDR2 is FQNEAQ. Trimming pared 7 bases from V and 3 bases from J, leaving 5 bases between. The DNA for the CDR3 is TGTGCCAGCACCCGGACAGATACGCAGTATTTT. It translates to CASTRTDTQYF.

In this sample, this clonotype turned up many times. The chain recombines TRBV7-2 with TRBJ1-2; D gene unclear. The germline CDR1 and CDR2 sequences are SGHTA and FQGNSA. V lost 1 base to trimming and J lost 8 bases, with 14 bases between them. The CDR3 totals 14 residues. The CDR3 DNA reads TGTGCCAGCAGCTTAGAAGCAGGTCAACGGGGCTACACCTTC. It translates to CASSLEAGQRGYTF.

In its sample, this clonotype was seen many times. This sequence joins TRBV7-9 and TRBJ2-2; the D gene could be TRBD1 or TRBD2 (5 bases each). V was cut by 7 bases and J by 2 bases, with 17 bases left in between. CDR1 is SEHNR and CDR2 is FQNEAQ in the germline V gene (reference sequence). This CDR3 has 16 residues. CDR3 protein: CASTPGPGTNTGELFF. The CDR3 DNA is TGTGCCAGCACCCCGGGACCGGGAACAAACACCGGGGAGCTGTTTTTT.

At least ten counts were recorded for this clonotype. Here the CDR3 DNA reads TGTGCCAGCAGTGAGCCAGCGGGAGTCGGGTCGGGTGAGCAGTTCTTC. It yields the protein CASSEPAGVGSGEQFF. The genes are TRBV6-4 and TRBJ2-1; 8 positions agree with TRBD2. CDR1 MRHNA and CDR2 SNTAGT come from the germline V gene. The CDR3 covers 16 residues. The junction had 13 bases not matched to a gene; V was cut back by 3 bases and J by 9 bases.

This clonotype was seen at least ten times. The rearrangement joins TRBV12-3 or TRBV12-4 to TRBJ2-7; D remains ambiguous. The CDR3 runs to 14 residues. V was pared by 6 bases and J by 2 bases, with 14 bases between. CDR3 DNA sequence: TGTGCCAGCAGCCGTGGACCCTGGGCCTACGAGCAGTACTTC. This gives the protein CASSRGPWAYEQYF.

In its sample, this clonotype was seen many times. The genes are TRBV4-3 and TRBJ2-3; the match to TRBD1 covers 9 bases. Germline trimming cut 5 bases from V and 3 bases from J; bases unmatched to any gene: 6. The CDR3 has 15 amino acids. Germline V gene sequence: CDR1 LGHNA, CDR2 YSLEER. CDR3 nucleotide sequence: TGCGCCAGCAGCATGGGACAGGGATCGACAGATACGCAGTATTTT. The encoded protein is CASSMGQGSTDTQYF.

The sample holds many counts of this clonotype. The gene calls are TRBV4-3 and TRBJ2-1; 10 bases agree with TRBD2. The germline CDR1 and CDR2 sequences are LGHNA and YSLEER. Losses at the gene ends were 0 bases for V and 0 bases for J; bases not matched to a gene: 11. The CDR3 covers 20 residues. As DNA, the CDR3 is TGCGCCAGCAGCCAAGATTTAGCGGGAGGCCCCCTAAGCTCCTACAATGAGCAGTTCTTC. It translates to CASSQDLAGGPLSSYNEQFF.

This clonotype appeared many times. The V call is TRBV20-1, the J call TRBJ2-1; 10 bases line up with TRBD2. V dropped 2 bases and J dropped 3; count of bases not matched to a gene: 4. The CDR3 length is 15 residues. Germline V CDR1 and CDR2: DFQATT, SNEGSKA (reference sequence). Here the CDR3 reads CSARTSSGSYNEQFF. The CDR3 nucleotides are TGCAGTGCTAGAACTTCTAGCGGGAGCTACAATGAGCAGTTCTTC.

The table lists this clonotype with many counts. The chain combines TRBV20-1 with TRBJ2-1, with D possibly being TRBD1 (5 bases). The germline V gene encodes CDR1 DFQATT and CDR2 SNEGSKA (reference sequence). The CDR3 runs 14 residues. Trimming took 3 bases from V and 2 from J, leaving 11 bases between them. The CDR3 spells CSASEPGPYNEQFF. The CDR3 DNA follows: TGCAGTGCTAGCGAACCAGGGCCCTACAATGAGCAGTTCTTC.

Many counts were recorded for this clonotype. The DNA of the CDR3 is TGCAGTGCTAGCCAGGCTAGCGGGAGGTGGGGGCAAGAGACCCAGTACTTC. It encodes CSASQASGRWGQETQYF. The V and J genes are TRBV20-1 and TRBJ2-5; the match to TRBD2 covers 11 bases. The germline V gene has CDR1 DFQATT and CDR2 SNEGSKA (reference sequence). CDR3 length: 17 amino acids. Unmatched junction bases numbered 11, after V lost 3 bases and J lost 2 bases.

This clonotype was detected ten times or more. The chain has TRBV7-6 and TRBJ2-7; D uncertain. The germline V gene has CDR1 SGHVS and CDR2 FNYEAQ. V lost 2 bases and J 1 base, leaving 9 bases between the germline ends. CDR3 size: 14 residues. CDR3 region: CASSLWQESYEQYF. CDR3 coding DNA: TGTGCCAGCAGCTTATGGCAGGAATCCTACGAGCAGTACTTC.

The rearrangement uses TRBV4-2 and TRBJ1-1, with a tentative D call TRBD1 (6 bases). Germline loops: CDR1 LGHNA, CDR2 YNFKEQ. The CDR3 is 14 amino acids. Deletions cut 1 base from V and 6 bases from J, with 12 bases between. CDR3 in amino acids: CASSQAGRGAEAFF. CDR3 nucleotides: TGTGCCAGCAGCCAAGCCGGGAGGGGGGCTGAAGCTTTCTTT.